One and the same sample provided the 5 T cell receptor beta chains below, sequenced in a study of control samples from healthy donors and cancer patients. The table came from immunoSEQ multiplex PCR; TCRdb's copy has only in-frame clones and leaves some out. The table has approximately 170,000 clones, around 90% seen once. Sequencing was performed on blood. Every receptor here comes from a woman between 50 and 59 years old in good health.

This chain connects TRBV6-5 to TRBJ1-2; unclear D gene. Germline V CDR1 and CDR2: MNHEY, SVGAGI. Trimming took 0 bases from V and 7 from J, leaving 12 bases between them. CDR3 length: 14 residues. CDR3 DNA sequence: TGTGCCAGCAGTTACTCTTCCGTGATCGGTGGCTACACCTTC. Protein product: CASSYSSVIGGYTF.

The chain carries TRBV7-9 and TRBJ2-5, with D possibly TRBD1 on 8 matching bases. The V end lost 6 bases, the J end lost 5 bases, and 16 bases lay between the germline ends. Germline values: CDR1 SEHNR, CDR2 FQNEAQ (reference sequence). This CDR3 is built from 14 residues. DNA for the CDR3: TGTGCCAGCAGGCTCGGACAGGGAGGGGAGACCCAGTACTTC. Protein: CASRLGQGGETQYF.

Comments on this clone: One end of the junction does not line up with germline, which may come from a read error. The CDR3 coding sequence is TGCGCCAGCAGCTTGGATGGGAGGATCGGGTTT. Protein product: CASSLDGRIGF. V and J are TRBV5-1 and TRBJ1-1; D is uncertain. The CDR3 has 11 residues. CDR1 is SGHRS, CDR2 YFSETQ, per germline. Supplemented by reference TRBV5-1 and TRBJ1-1, the full variable domain reads KAGVTQTPRYLIKTRGQQVTLSCSPISGHRSVSWYQQTPGQGLQFLFEYFSETQRNKGNFPGRFSGRQFSNSRSEMNVSTLELGDSALYLCASSLDGRIGFGQGTRLTVV.

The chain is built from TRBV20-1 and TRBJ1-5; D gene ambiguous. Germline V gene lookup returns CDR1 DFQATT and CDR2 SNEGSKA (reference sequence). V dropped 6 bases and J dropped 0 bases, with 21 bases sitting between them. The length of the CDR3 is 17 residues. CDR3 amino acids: CSASPRLVGYSNQPQHF. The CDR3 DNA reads TGCAGTGCGAGTCCGCGGCTGGTGGGTTATAGCAATCAGCCCCAGCATTTT.

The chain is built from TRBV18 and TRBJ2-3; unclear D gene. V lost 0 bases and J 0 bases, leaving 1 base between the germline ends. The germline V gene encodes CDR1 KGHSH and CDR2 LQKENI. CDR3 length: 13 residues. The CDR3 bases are TGTGCCAGCTCACCACCTAGCACAGATACGCAGTATTTT. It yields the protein CASSPPSTDTQYF.